Listed here is a single T cell receptor beta chain. What it binds is not known. The length of the CDR3 is 15 residues. The V gene's germline CDR1 is SGHRS and CDR2 YFSETQ. Trimming at V came to 4 bases and at J to 8 bases, leaving 7 bases not matched to a gene. The source of the sample is a study of PD-1 blockade in classical Hodgkin lymphoma. General study results and limits: Reported findings placed baseline TCR diversity lower in newly diagnosed patients (compared with healthy donors). Possible causes of repertoire differences, disease activity or prior therapy, remain undefined. Patients were excluded if nivolumab began under 1 year after ASCT (the autologous transplant). Baseline diversity in complete responders resembled that of newly diagnosed patients.

Brentuximab vedotin exposure varied, and every patient relapsed after autologous stem cell transplantation. The repertoire was sequenced with immunoSEQ multiplex PCR; TCRdb's copy has only in-frame clones and lacks some. The sample has about 97,000 clones; approximately 88% are singletons. The clonotype comes from a human donor with classical Hodgkin lymphoma. Source: peripheral blood mononuclear cells (PBMCs), taken at baseline. This chain uses TRBV5-1 with TRBJ2-4; 12 positions agree with TRBD1. This CDR3 reads CASSQGTGGRDIQYF. The CDR3 DNA reads TGCGCCAGCAGCCAAGGGACAGGGGGCAGGGACATTCAGTACTTC.